The 21 T cell receptor beta chains below were found in one sample sequenced in a study of blood T cell repertoires in COVID-19. The repertoire was sequenced with immunoSEQ multiplex PCR; TCRdb's copy has only in-frame clones and lacks some. The sample shows 250,000 to 300,000 clones, around 90% of them seen only once. Sample: PBMCs or T cells enriched from blood (not recorded which). The source of these receptors is a woman aged 25 to 39 who had recovered from COVID-19.

The CDR3 region has the DNA TGTGCCAGCAGCCAACCACTAATAACAGGTCGTCCCCACACCGGGGAGCTGTTTTTT. It translates to CASSQPLITGRPHTGELFF. V and J are TRBV3-1 (or the pseudogene TRBV3-2) and TRBJ2-2; a weak D match, TRBD1 (5 bases). Germline CDR1 LGHDT, CDR2 YNNKEL (reference sequence). The CDR3 has 19 residues. V was shortened by 2 bases and J by 3 bases, with 22 bases between the two germline ends.

This chain joins TRBV9 and TRBJ1-3; D is unclear. The CDR3 has 15 amino acids. The germline V gene encodes CDR1 SGDLS and CDR2 YYNGEE. Trimming removed 2 bases at V and 5 bases at J, with 14 bases between. As DNA, the CDR3 is TGTGCCAGCAGCGTTGGGGTCGGCGGGAGAAACACCATATATTTT. It codes for CASSVGVGGRNTIYF.

This rearrangement joins TRBV28 to TRBJ1-2; 7 bases agree with TRBD1. Germline V gene data show CDR1 as MDHEN and CDR2 as SYDVKM. V gave up 5 bases and J gave up 5 bases; unmatched junction bases: 5. There are 13 residues in the CDR3. The CDR3 loop is CASSPGQLYGYTF. The CDR3 region has the DNA TGTGCCAGCAGTCCGGGACAGCTATATGGCTACACCTTC.

V gene TRBV6-5 combines with J gene TRBJ2-1, with 8 bases lining up with TRBD2. Germline values: CDR1 MNHEY, CDR2 SVGAGI. V shed 2 bases, J shed 7 bases, and the junction held 7 bases outside the gene matches. The CDR3 is made up of 15 amino acids. DNA for the CDR3: TGTGCCAGCAGTTACGCAGCGGGAGAATTAAATGAGCAGTTCTTC. Translated: CASSYAAGELNEQFF.

V and J are TRBV5-6 and TRBJ1-1; no definite D call. The length of the CDR3 is 15 residues. The V end was cut by 0 bases, the J end by 6 bases, with 15 bases between. CDR1 is SGHDT, CDR2 YYEEEE, per germline. The CDR3 is CASSLVLDLGPEAFF. The CDR3 DNA sequence: TGTGCCAGCAGCTTGGTCCTAGACTTAGGCCCTGAAGCTTTCTTT. Filled out from reference TRBV5-6 and TRBJ1-1, the complete variable domain reads DAGVTQSPTHLIKTRGQQVTLRCSPKSGHDTVSWYQQALGQGPQFIFQYYEEEERQRGNFPDRFSGHQFPNYSSELNVNALLLGDSALYLCASSLVLDLGPEAFFGQGTRLTVV.

This sequence joins TRBV6-5 and TRBJ2-5; perhaps TRBD2 as D (6 bases). CDR3 size: 15 residues. Trimming left V 4 bases short and J 1 base short, with 13 bases between. Germline V CDR1 and CDR2: MNHEY, SVGAGI. The CDR3 nucleotides read TGTGCCAGCAGTTCAGGCGGGGAAACCCAAGAGACCCAGTACTTC. Its translation: CASSSGGETQETQYF.

The chain is built from TRBV6-2 or TRBV6-3 and TRBJ1-2; 10 bases line up with TRBD1. CDR1 is MNHEY and CDR2 is SVGEGT in the germline V gene. After removal of 5 bases from V and 4 bases from J, the junction contained 7 bases not matched to a gene. CDR3 length: 15 residues. CDR3 in DNA: TGTGCCAGCAGTACCCGGGACAGGGGATTCTATGGCTACACCTTC. This translates into CASSTRDRGFYGYTF.

The chain couples TRBV13 to TRBJ2-5; D gene unclear. Looked up from germline, CDR1 is PRHDT and CDR2 is FYEKMQ (reference sequence). V lost 0 bases and J 5 bases, leaving 4 bases between the germline ends. The CDR3 spans 12 residues. The CDR3 region has the DNA TGTGCCAGCAGCTTAGGCTTCGAGACCCAGTACTTC. Amino acids: CASSLGFETQYF.

The gene calls are TRBV4-2 and TRBJ2-1; perhaps TRBD2 as D (6 bases). The V end was cut by 0 bases, the J end by 6 bases, with 12 bases between. This CDR3 spans 15 amino acids. Germline-derived CDR1 and CDR2 are LGHNA and YNFKEQ. CDR3 protein: CASSQETGTSNEQFF. The CDR3 nucleotides read TGTGCCAGCAGCCAAGAGACCGGGACTTCCAATGAGCAGTTCTTC.

V and J are TRBV4-2 and TRBJ2-7, with 10 bases identical to TRBD2. Germline V gene data show CDR1 as LGHNA and CDR2 as YNFKEQ. Trimming took 0 bases from V and 4 from J; bases not matched to a gene: 9. This CDR3 has 17 residues. DNA of the CDR3: TGTGCCAGCAGCCAAGAAGGGGCTAGCGGGAGTATTTACGAGCAGTACTTC. Translation gives CASSQEGASGSIYEQYF.

This clone was observed once. CDR3 sequence (DNA): TGTGCCAGCAGGCCGGGACAGGGAGACACCATATATTTT. Encoded protein: CASRPGQGDTIYF. The chain has TRBV12-3 or TRBV12-4 and TRBJ1-3; 9 nucleotides align to TRBD1. J gave up 8 bases and V 6 bases, and 5 bases lay outside the gene matches. The CDR3 covers 13 residues.

The chain carries TRBV5-4 and TRBJ2-3; 12 bases fit TRBD2. Germline CDR1 and CDR2: SGHNT and YYREEE (reference sequence). Trimming at V came to 5 bases and at J to 9 bases, leaving 4 bases not matched to a gene. This CDR3 region has 13 residues. The DNA of the CDR3 is TGTGCCAGCAGGACTAGCGGGAGTTGGACGCAGTATTTT. Protein: CASRTSGSWTQYF.

The chain combines TRBV28 with TRBJ2-1; D may be TRBD2 (6 bases). Deletions cut 3 bases from V and 8 bases from J, with 8 bases between. The germline CDR1 and CDR2 sequences are MDHEN and SYDVKM. The CDR3 covers 12 residues. CDR3 sequence reads: CASSFSGDEQFF. Here the CDR3 DNA reads TGTGCCAGCAGTTTTTCGGGGGATGAGCAGTTCTTC.

The chain combines TRBV28 with TRBJ1-4; tentative D call: TRBD1 (6 bases). Trimming removed 2 bases at V and 8 bases at J, with 18 bases between. This CDR3 has 16 amino acids. CDR1 is MDHEN, CDR2 SYDVKM, per germline. CDR3 sequence: CASSLMVQGREEKLFF. The CDR3 bases are TGTGCCAGCAGTTTAATGGTACAGGGTCGGGAAGAAAAACTGTTTTTT.

This chain connects TRBV19 to TRBJ2-7, with 8 bases fitting TRBD1. The J segment lost 7 bases and the V segment lost 5 bases, leaving 13 bases of the junction unmatched. The germline gives CDR1 LNHDA, CDR2 SQIVND (reference sequence). This CDR3 contains 15 residues. The CDR3 protein is CASSDWGQAKEEQYF. CDR3 DNA: TGTGCCAGTAGTGATTGGGGACAGGCCAAGGAGGAGCAGTACTTC.

The chain is built from TRBV6-5 and TRBJ2-7; D is undetermined. CDR1 MNHEY and CDR2 SVGAGI come from the germline V gene. V lost 2 bases and J lost 5, with 10 bases in between. The CDR3 contains 13 residues. DNA for the CDR3: TGTGCCAGCAGTTACCGTTCCTATAACGAGCAGTACTTC. Amino acids: CASSYRSYNEQYF.

The chain uses TRBV19 and TRBJ1-5; D ambiguous. The germline V gene has CDR1 LNHDA and CDR2 SQIVND (reference sequence). V gave up 5 bases and J gave up 5 bases, with 16 bases separating them. CDR3 length equals 15 residues. CDR3 DNA sequence: TGTGCCAGTAGTTGGAAAGGACTGGACCATCAGCCCCAGCATTTT. Translating it yields CASSWKGLDHQPQHF.

The chain recombines TRBV28 with TRBJ1-1; perhaps TRBD1 as D (6 bases). This CDR3 contains 14 residues. Germline values: CDR1 MDHEN, CDR2 SYDVKM. V was pared by 10 bases and J by 1 base, with 16 bases between. CDR3 sequence (DNA): TGTGCCACCAGGGGCTGGCAGGGGAACACTGAAGCTTTCTTT. This gives the protein CATRGWQGNTEAFF.

V and J are TRBV7-8 and TRBJ1-2; maybe TRBD1 (5 bases). Trimming removed 1 base at V and 4 bases at J, with 10 bases between. The CDR3 runs to 14 residues. Germline values: CDR1 SGHVS, CDR2 FQNEAQ. The CDR3 is CASSLGGAAYGYTF. For the CDR3, the DNA is TGTGCCAGCAGCTTAGGTGGGGCGGCCTATGGCTACACCTTC.

This chain joins TRBV9 and TRBJ2-6, with 7 positions matching TRBD2. This CDR3 contains 18 residues. V was clipped by 4 bases and J by 2 bases; unmatched bases: 12. Per the germline V gene, CDR1 is SGDLS and CDR2 is YYNGEE. The CDR3 loop reads CASSSGSGITAGANVLTF. CDR3 coding DNA: TGTGCCAGCAGCTCCGGGAGCGGGATTACCGCTGGGGCCAACGTCCTGACTTTC.

The chain links TRBV28 to TRBJ2-3; possible D gene TRBD2, 7 bases. CDR3 length equals 16 residues. Trimming removed 4 bases at V and 2 bases at J, with 16 bases between. CDR1 MDHEN and CDR2 SYDVKM come from the germline V gene. The CDR3 DNA is TGTGCCAGCAGTTCAGAGGGGGGGCCCCTCACAGATACGCAGTATTTT. Translated, it gives CASSSEGGPLTDTQYF.